The 8 T cell receptor beta chains in this list originate from one sample, sequenced in a study of CD8 T cells in Susac syndrome. Roughly 0.5 to 1 ug RNA was reverse transcribed with random hexamers. TCRdb re-called the immunoSEQ multiplex PCR reads with MiXCR, one entry per CDR3 protein. This table has 100,000 or so distinct CDR3 sequences, about nine tenths appearing once. The specimen was CD8+ T cells from PBMCs. These receptors originate from a human donor in good health.

This chain connects TRBV5-1 to TRBJ2-5; TRBD2 agrees at 13 bases. Germline V gene data show CDR1 as SGHRS and CDR2 as YFSETQ. The CDR3 spans 16 residues. Trimming took 4 bases from V and 1 from J; bases not matched to a gene: 4. The CDR3 DNA sequence: TGCGCCAGCAGCCCGGGGACTAGCGGGGTCCAAGAGACCCAGTACTTC. This codes for CASSPGTSGVQETQYF.

This chain connects TRBV29-1 to TRBJ2-4, with a weak D call TRBD1 (6 bases). Trimming removed 3 bases from V and 0 bases from J, with 6 bases in between. The CDR3 totals 13 residues. Per germline, CDR1 SQVTM and CDR2 ANQGSEA. The CDR3 spells CSVETGAKNIQYF. Here the CDR3 DNA reads TGCAGCGTTGAGACAGGAGCCAAAAACATTCAGTACTTC.

The chain uses TRBV3-1 and TRBJ1-1; weak D call: TRBD1 (5 bases). Per germline, CDR1 LGHDT and CDR2 YNNKEL (reference sequence). V was clipped by 1 base and J by 4 bases, with 16 bases between them. CDR3 length: 16 residues. CDR3 nucleotide sequence: TGTGCCAGCAGCCAAGCAGGGAGACCCCGGGGCACTGAAGCTTTCTTT. This codes for CASSQAGRPRGTEAFF.

V gene TRBV27 combines with J gene TRBJ2-2; D not certain. The CDR3 totals 13 residues. The V gene lost 1 base and the J gene lost 6 bases, with 6 bases spanning the gap. Germline CDR1 reads MNHEY; CDR2 reads SMNVEV (reference sequence). This chain's CDR3 is CASSLYGPGELFF. Written as DNA, the CDR3 is TGTGCCAGCAGTTTATACGGGCCCGGGGAGCTGTTTTTT.

CDR3 sequence reads: CASSLTLNLATEAFF. CDR3 coding DNA: TGTGCCAGCAGCTTAACCCTAAACTTGGCCACTGAAGCTTTCTTT. The genes are TRBV7-9 and TRBJ1-1; the D is unclear. Germline CDR1 reads SEHNR; CDR2 reads FQNEAQ (reference sequence). V gave up 2 bases and J gave up 4 bases, with 14 bases separating them. This CDR3 spans 15 amino acids.

V is TRBV20-1 and J is TRBJ2-4, with TRBD1 matching over 7 bases. Trimming at V came to 3 bases and at J to 0 bases, leaving 8 bases not matched to a gene. This CDR3 region has 16 residues. CDR1 DFQATT and CDR2 SNEGSKA come from the germline V gene (reference sequence). The CDR3 spells CSASTGQAGAKNIQYF. The DNA for the CDR3 is TGCAGTGCTAGTACCGGACAGGCTGGAGCCAAAAACATTCAGTACTTC.

This chain connects TRBV19 to TRBJ2-2, with D perhaps assigned TRBD1 or TRBD2 (6 bases each). There are 16 residues in the CDR3. Germline loops: CDR1 LNHDA, CDR2 SQIVND (reference sequence). V lost 4 bases and J 6 bases, leaving 18 bases between the germline ends. The CDR3 sequence: CASSTVGGAFPGELFF. DNA of the CDR3: TGTGCCAGTAGTACTGTCGGGGGCGCTTTCCCCGGGGAGCTGTTTTTT. The full variable domain, with the rest looked up from reference TRBV19 and TRBJ2-2, is DGGITQSPKYLFRKEGQNVTLSCEQNLNHDAMYWYRQDPGQGLRLIYYSQIVNDFQKGDIAEGYSVSREKKESFPLTVTSAQKNPTAFYLCASSTVGGAFPGELFFGEGSRLTVL.

This clonotype was observed once. The J gene is TRBJ2-2, the V gene TRBV4-3; unclear D gene. The germline V and J ends were trimmed by 0 bases and 7 bases, with 9 bases remaining between them. CDR1 and CDR2 from the germline V gene are LGHNA and YSLEER. CDR3 length equals 14 residues. The CDR3 DNA follows: TGCGCCAGCAGCCAAGATAAGGGTAGCGGGGAGCTGTTTTTT. This encodes CASSQDKGSGELFF.